This T cell receptor (beta chain) was observed in a study of blood T cell repertoires in COVID-19. Individuals aged about 18 to 89 years were recruited from 24 US areas. V was cut by 6 bases and J by 3 bases, with 12 bases left in between. CDR1 and CDR2 from the germline V gene are LNHDA and SQIVND (reference sequence). This CDR3 has 14 amino acids. Some clones are missing from TCRdb's copy, which holds only in-frame ones; the method was immunoSEQ multiplex PCR. Of over 250,000 clones in the sample, 75% to 90% are singletons; the top ten hold just under 9%. The chain employs TRBV19 and TRBJ2-1; D might be TRBD2 (6 bases). The sequence derives from a man aged 40-49 years who had recovered from COVID-19. Sequencing was done on a sample of PBMCs or T cells enriched from blood (not recorded which). CDR3 coding DNA: TGTGCCAGTAGAACGGAGGGCTTCTACAATGAGCAGTTCTTC. It yields the protein CASRTEGFYNEQFF.